The clone carrying this T cell receptor beta chain has a handful of counts. Its antigen is undetermined. The data were produced by immunoSEQ multiplex PCR, yet TCRdb's version contains in-frame clones alone and is incomplete. Among 95,000 to 100,000 clones listed, roughly 90% were seen once. The data belong to a study of T cell responses to AZD1222 COVID-19 vaccine. Study-level findings and limits: CD4 TCRs covered the whole spike, strongest at regions 160-218 and 743-854. Just a handful of AZD1222 recipients tested seropositive at baseline. It should be noted that donors were predominantly white British and more often female, and clonal diversity was possibly underestimated.

V shed 6 bases and J shed 11 bases, with 13 bases lying between them. The germline V gene has CDR1 SNHLY and CDR2 FYNNEI. The CDR3 has 11 residues. The chain carries TRBV2 and TRBJ1-1, with D hard to call. The TCR originated in an adult who received the AZD1222 COVID-19 vaccine. Source: peripheral blood, taken 28 days after the second AZD1222 dose. The DNA for the CDR3 is TGTGCCAGCAGCGGTGACTCTCGGGCTTTCTTT. It codes for CASSGDSRAFF.